These T cell receptor beta chains were read from a single sample in a study of blood T cells in healthy people across ages. MiXCR, applied by TCRdb to the 5' RACE reads, yields one record per CDR3 protein. The profile shows around 500,000 distinct CDR3 sequences, roughly 48% of them singletons. Sequenced input: blood. The receptors stem from a man older than 75 in good health. CDR3s include the opening cysteine and the closing phenylalanine or tryptophan. A D gene is named only where the DNA matches it firmly. Expanded clones are given a class, and other clones once, few, many or no size at all.

cdr3_aa: CASSFNSGNTDTQYF; cdr3_nt: TGTGCCAGCAGTTTCAACTCAGGGAACACAGATACGCAGTATTTT; j_call: TRBJ2-3; v_call: TRBV27; clone_size: few; d_call: NA
cdr3_aa: CASSVGARGHNEQFF; cdr3_nt: TGTGCCAGCAGCGTAGGGGCCCGGGGTCACAATGAGCAGTTCTTC; j_call: TRBJ2-1; v_call: TRBV9; clone_size: NA; d_call: NA
cdr3_aa: CASSGITWENNEQFF; cdr3_nt: TGTGCCAGCAGCGGAATAACTTGGGAGAACAATGAGCAGTTCTTC; j_call: TRBJ2-1; v_call: TRBV9; clone_size: many; d_call: NA
cdr3_aa: CASSSRTSGGVRDTQYF; cdr3_nt: TGTGCCAGCAGCTCGAGGACTAGCGGGGGAGTTCGAGATACGCAATATTTT; j_call: TRBJ2-3; v_call: TRBV7-2; clone_size: NA; d_call: TRBD2
cdr3_aa: CASSLEGSRANTEAFF; cdr3_nt: TGCGCCAGCAGCTTGGAGGGCAGCAGGGCCAACACTGAAGCTTTCTTT; j_call: TRBJ1-1; v_call: TRBV5-1; clone_size: NA; d_call: NA
cdr3_aa: CACSLGQHYEQYF; cdr3_nt: TGTGCCTGCAGTCTGGGACAGCACTACGAGCAGTACTTC; j_call: TRBJ2-7; v_call: TRBV28; clone_size: NA; d_call: TRBD1
cdr3_aa: CASSLQLGVYNEQFF; cdr3_nt: TGTGCCAGCAGTCTTCAGTTGGGGGTCTACAATGAGCAGTTCTTC; j_call: TRBJ2-1; v_call: TRBV6-2/TRBV6-3; clone_size: NA; d_call: NA
cdr3_aa: CSVEGSVSEQYF; cdr3_nt: TGCAGCGTTGAAGGATCAGTCAGCGAGCAGTACTTC; j_call: TRBJ2-7; v_call: TRBV29-1; clone_size: many; d_call: NA
cdr3_aa: CASSLGQETLSGANVLTF; cdr3_nt: TGCGCCAGCAGCTTGGGACAGGAAACCCTCTCTGGGGCCAACGTCCTGACTTTC; j_call: TRBJ2-6; v_call: TRBV5-1; clone_size: once; d_call: NA
cdr3_aa: CASSLTGPPEHYGYTF; cdr3_nt: TGTGCCAGCAGCTTAACCGGACCTCCGGAGCACTATGGCTACACCTTC; j_call: TRBJ1-2; v_call: TRBV7-3; clone_size: NA; d_call: NA
cdr3_aa: CASSLDNIGQETQYF; cdr3_nt: TGCGCCAGCAGCTTGGATAACATCGGCCAAGAGACCCAGTACTTC; j_call: TRBJ2-5; v_call: TRBV5-1; clone_size: NA; d_call: NA